Each of the 3 T cell receptor beta chains below was sequenced from the same sample in a study of regulatory T cells in long-lasting Graves disease. Time point: persistent/refractory GD, antithyroid drugs over 5 years with positive TRAb. The authors made the TCR library using RNA they extracted from PBMCs. CDR3 regions were amplified by Arm-PCR using iRepertoire HTBI primers to build TCR beta libraries. Each CDR3 protein is one row after TCRdb ran MiXCR on the multiplex PCR reads. This sample carries 450,000 or so distinct CDR3 sequences, less than 25% of them seen once, and the ten largest clones take approximately 7.8%. This specimen consisted of peripheral blood mononuclear cells (PBMCs), obtained when the disease was refractory, from a patient treated with antithyroid drugs. All receptors come from a female donor with Graves disease.

This clonotype came up a few times. For the CDR3, the DNA is TGCAGTGCTAGCGGGGGACTAGCGGGAGGGCCTGTAATCAATGAGCAGTTCTTC. The encoded protein is CSASGGLAGGPVINEQFF. The chain uses TRBV20-1 and TRBJ2-1; TRBD2 aligns across 16 bases. This CDR3 has 18 residues. Germline V lookup: CDR1 DFQATT, CDR2 SNEGSKA (reference sequence). V was clipped by 3 bases and J by 6 bases; unmatched bases: 11.

This clonotype was counted ten times or more. The gene calls are TRBV7-2 and TRBJ1-4; D uncertain. Looked up from germline, CDR1 is SGHTA and CDR2 is FQGNSA. There are 13 residues in the CDR3. Trimming removed 0 bases from V and 12 bases from J, with 11 bases in between. In DNA, the CDR3 is TGTGCCAGCAGCTTAGCGCTCTCGGCCCAACTGTTTTTT. Protein sequence: CASSLALSAQLFF.

The rearrangement links TRBV5-1 to TRBJ1-1; 7 nucleotides match TRBD1. The CDR3 runs to 13 residues. V dropped 7 bases and J dropped 5; count of bases not matched to a gene: 8. Germline assignment: CDR1 SGHRS and CDR2 YFSETQ. The CDR3 DNA reads as TGCGCCAGCGGGAGGGAACAGGGGACTGAAGCTTTCTTT. Amino acid sequence: CASGREQGTEAFF.